Only a few counts were recorded for the clone carrying this T cell receptor (beta chain). This entry is derived from a study of Graves' ophthalmopathy and Graves' hyperthyroidism. V gave up 4 bases and J gave up 4 bases, with 11 bases separating them. Germline-derived CDR1 and CDR2 are MGHRA and YSYEKL. This CDR3 is built from 13 residues. Using RNA transcripts, the TCR beta CDR3 regions were amplified. The library came from an HTBI-primed first-round RT-PCR and a second-round multiplex PCR. MiXCR, applied by TCRdb to the multiplex PCR reads, yields one record per CDR3 protein. The sample records around 470,000 distinct CDR3 sequences, approximately 15% being singletons.

The specimen was blood. This chain connects TRBV4-1 to TRBJ2-7, with unresolved D. The TCR comes from a woman aged 25 to 39 with Graves' ophthalmopathy. CDR3 sequence (DNA): TGCGCCAGCAGCCGCATACAACGGTACGAGCAGTACTTC. Translating gives CASSRIQRYEQYF.